This is a list of T cell receptor beta chains from one sample in a study of vaccination and CD4 T cells after COVID-19. In TCRdb, the PCR reads were re-called with MiXCR into one record per CDR3 protein. The sample lists some 15,000 distinct CDR3 sequences; under 55% were seen once. For these receptors, no antigen is known. The material sequenced was CD4+ T cells from blood, cultured in vitro, taken about 7 months after SARS-CoV-2 vaccination. The receptors were gathered from a human donor who had recovered from COVID-19. The CDR3 runs from the conserved cysteine through the conserved F or W. D genes are given only for firm matches. The size entry is marked missing in some rows and otherwise reads once, few, many or a size class.

size: -; J: TRBJ2-7; D: TRBD2; V: TRBV27; CDR3: CASSSTTSLGEQYF; DNA: TGTGCCAGCAGTTCTACGACTAGCCTCGGTGAGCAGTACTTC
size: -; J: TRBJ1-2; D: -; V: TRBV20-1; CDR3: CSASKVQPLRYTF; DNA: TGCAGTGCTAGTAAGGTTCAGCCGTTGCGCTACACCTTC
size: -; J: TRBJ1-1; D: -; V: TRBV18; CDR3: CASSPGGGTDEAFF; DNA: TGTGCCAGCTCACCAGGGGGGGGGACGGATGAAGCTTTCTTT
size: -; J: TRBJ2-5; D: TRBD2; V: TRBV20-1; CDR3: CSAPLAGVETQYF; DNA: TGCAGTGCTCCTCTCGCGGGAGTCGAGACCCAGTACTTC
size: few; J: TRBJ2-3; D: -; V: TRBV20-1; CDR3: CSAKVTTTDTQYF; DNA: TGCAGTGCAAAAGTTACTACCACAGATACGCAGTATTTT
size: few; J: TRBJ2-5; D: -; V: TRBV7-9; CDR3: CASSNSHRPGETQYF; DNA: TGTGCCAGCAGCAACTCACATCGGCCGGGAGAGACCCAGTACTTC
size: -; J: TRBJ2-3; D: -; V: TRBV20-1; CDR3: CSAPGTLRDTQYF; DNA: TGCAGTGCCCCCGGGACTCTACGAGATACGCAGTATTTT
size: -; J: TRBJ2-5; D: -; V: TRBV6-1; CDR3: CASSESSWQTQYF; DNA: TGTGCCAGCAGTGAATCATCTTGGCAGACCCAGTACTTC
size: -; J: TRBJ2-7; D: TRBD2; V: TRBV29-1; CDR3: CSVARGTSGSTYEQYF; DNA: TGCAGCGTTGCCCGCGGGACTAGCGGGAGCACCTACGAGCAGTACTTC
size: once; J: TRBJ2-3; D: TRBD1; V: TRBV19; CDR3: CASSIAGGPDTQYF; DNA: TGTGCCAGTAGTATCGCAGGGGGCCCAGATACGCAGTATTTT
size: -; J: TRBJ2-5; D: -; V: TRBV27; CDR3: CASKPNSRASGPRGTQYF; DNA: TGTGCCAGCAAACCCAACAGTCGCGCGAGCGGGCCGCGGGGGACCCAGTACTTC
size: medium-sized; J: TRBJ1-2; D: TRBD1; V: TRBV10-3; CDR3: CAIMGTDSNYGYTF; DNA: TGTGCCATCATGGGGACAGATTCCAACTATGGCTACACCTTC
size: -; J: TRBJ1-1; D: -; V: TRBV7-9; CDR3: CASTKGVNTEAFF; DNA: TGTGCCAGCACCAAGGGGGTGAACACTGAAGCTTTCTTT
size: -; J: TRBJ1-5; D: -; V: TRBV20-1; CDR3: CSASILGPGSNQPQHF; DNA: TGCAGTGCTAGTATACTTGGGCCGGGTAGCAATCAGCCCCAGCATTTT
size: -; J: TRBJ1-1; D: -; V: TRBV4-2; CDR3: CASSQPDRADTEAFF; DNA: TGTGCCAGCAGCCAACCTGACAGAGCTGACACTGAAGCTTTCTTT
size: -; J: TRBJ2-2; D: -; V: TRBV6-1; CDR3: CASTRPGGGGELFF; DNA: TGTGCCAGCACCCGCCCGGGTGGGGGCGGGGAGCTGTTTTTT
size: -; J: TRBJ1-5; D: -; V: TRBV19; CDR3: CASSTKPPLVAQHF; DNA: TGTGCCAGTAGTACAAAACCCCCCCTCGTCGCCCAGCATTTT
size: -; J: TRBJ2-3; D: -; V: TRBV19; CDR3: CASSPRPVDTQYF; DNA: TGTGCCAGTAGTCCCCGCCCCGTGGATACGCAGTATTTT
size: -; J: TRBJ2-3; D: -; V: TRBV27; CDR3: CASSRNPTYTQYF; DNA: TGTGCCAGCAGTCGCAACCCTACCTATACGCAGTATTTT